This entry lists 25 T cell receptor beta chains sequenced from one sample in a study of identical twins. One entry per CDR3 protein results from TCRdb running MiXCR on the 5' RACE reads. The table has 1.5 million to 2 million distinct CDR3 sequences, around a third seen once. Sequenced material: cord blood. The origin of the receptors is a newborn girl in good health.

The genes are TRBV12-3 or TRBV12-4 and TRBJ1-1; D is perhaps TRBD1 (6 bases). This CDR3 spans 14 amino acids. V lost 7 bases to trimming and J lost 0 bases, with 12 bases between them. The CDR3 nucleotides read TGTGCCAGCACCACGGACAGCCTGAACACTGAAGCTTTCTTT. Translating it yields CASTTDSLNTEAFF.

V usage is TRBV4-2 and J usage is TRBJ2-4, with D maybe TRBD2 (7 bases). The germline V and J ends were trimmed by 3 bases and 6 bases, with 12 bases remaining between them. CDR3 length: 14 amino acids. The germline V gene has CDR1 LGHNA and CDR2 YNFKEQ. CDR3 sequence: CASSQGGHGNIQYF. The CDR3 DNA reads TGTGCCAGCAGCCAGGGGGGGCACGGAAACATTCAGTACTTC.

This clonotype has more than one count but fewer than ten. The genes are TRBV5-5 and TRBJ2-7; 7 bases line up with TRBD1. V trimming: 4 bases; J trimming: 6 bases; junction bases outside the gene matches: 16. Germline V CDR1 and CDR2: SGHKS, YYEKEE (reference sequence). This CDR3 region has 16 residues. The CDR3 region has the DNA TGTGCCAGCAGCGACGGTACCGGGACAGTCGATCGCGAGCAGTACTTC. This translates into CASSDGTGTVDREQYF.

This clonotype was counted many times. The V call is TRBV10-3, the J call TRBJ2-3; D gene unclear. The V end was cut by 2 bases, the J end by 6 bases, with 3 bases between. The CDR3 covers 11 residues. Germline V lookup: CDR1 ENHRY, CDR2 SYGVKD. The CDR3 loop is CAISEVDTQYF. CDR3 in DNA: TGTGCCATCAGTGAGGTTGATACGCAGTATTTT.

This chain connects TRBV12-3 or TRBV12-4 to TRBJ1-2; D is perhaps TRBD1 (6 bases). CDR3 size: 16 residues. V dropped 1 base and J dropped 1 base, with 13 bases sitting between them. The CDR3, as DNA: TGTGCCAGCAGTTTAGGCAGGGGACGATATAACTATGGCTACACCTTC. Translation: CASSLGRGRYNYGYTF.

The chain links TRBV27 to TRBJ1-6; D not resolved. Trimming took 3 bases from V and 6 from J, leaving 6 bases between them. The CDR3 sequence is 13 residues long. Germline V gene data show CDR1 as MNHEY and CDR2 as SMNVEV (reference sequence). CDR3 coding DNA: TGTGCCAGCAGTTTGGCCACTAATTCACCCCTCCACTTT. Encoded protein: CASSLATNSPLHF.

This clonotype has just a few counts. The chain uses TRBV3-1 and TRBJ1-2; TRBD1 is a possible D gene (5 bases). Per germline, CDR1 LGHDT and CDR2 YNNKEL (reference sequence). Trimming cost V 5 bases and J 4 bases, with 14 bases left between them. The CDR3 covers 14 residues. The CDR3 region is CASSYRRAGYGYTF. CDR3 in DNA: TGTGCCAGCAGCTACAGGAGGGCAGGCTATGGCTACACCTTC.

Only a few counts were recorded for this clonotype. The chain carries TRBV6-5 and TRBJ2-1; D is ambiguous. Deletions cut 4 bases from V and 7 bases from J, with 17 bases between. The CDR3 extends over 15 amino acids. Germline CDR1 and CDR2: MNHEY and SVGAGI. CDR3 coding DNA: TGTGCCAGCAGTTTAAGCGAACCCCTCTATAATGAGCAGTTCTTC. It translates to CASSLSEPLYNEQFF.

Worth noting for this clonotype: An end of the junction differs from the germline gene, which may be a read error. This chain connects TRBV7-2 to TRBJ2-5; D is undetermined. This CDR3 has 12 residues. Per germline, CDR1 SGHTA and CDR2 FQGNSA. In DNA, the CDR3 is TGTGCCAGCAGCGCCCAACAAGGGACCCAGTACTTC. Residues: CASSAQQGTQYF.

The chain has TRBV27 and TRBJ1-2; 10 bases fit TRBD1. CDR3 size: 15 residues. Germline assignment: CDR1 MNHEY and CDR2 SMNVEV (reference sequence). With 7 bases clipped from V and 0 bases from J, the junction kept 5 bases outside the gene matches. This chain's CDR3 is CASKDRGLPNYGYTF. The CDR3 DNA is TGTGCCAGCAAAGACAGGGGGCTCCCTAACTATGGCTACACCTTC.

The rearrangement uses TRBV7-9 and TRBJ1-6, with D tentatively TRBD1 (6 bases). Germline V gene sequence: CDR1 SEHNR, CDR2 FQNEAQ (reference sequence). This CDR3 region has 14 residues. Deletions cut 5 bases from V and 8 bases from J, with 13 bases between. The CDR3 nucleotides read TGTGCCAGCAGCCTACAGGGAAACGATTCACCCCTCCACTTT. It encodes CASSLQGNDSPLHF.

The V gene is TRBV7-2, the J gene TRBJ2-3; 10 bases map to TRBD1. The CDR3 totals 13 residues. From germline, CDR1 is SGHTA and CDR2 FQGNSA. J lost 6 bases, V lost 8 bases, and 5 bases had no gene match. CDR3 sequence (DNA): TGTGCCAGCCGACGGACAGGGGGTGATACGCAGTATTTT. It encodes CASRRTGGDTQYF.

The rearrangement joins TRBV3-1 to TRBJ1-3; TRBD1 matches at 9 bases. Germline CDR1 reads LGHDT; CDR2 reads YNNKEL (reference sequence). The CDR3 sequence is 16 residues long. The V gene end was trimmed by 4 bases and the J gene end by 1 base; junction bases not matched to a gene: 5. DNA of the CDR3: TGTGCCAGCAGCCCATGGACAGGGGTGTCTGGAAACACCATATATTTT. Amino acid sequence: CASSPWTGVSGNTIYF.

A remark on this clonotype: Mismatch with germline at one junction end may stem from a read error. This sequence joins TRBV12-3 or TRBV12-4 and TRBJ2-5; 8 bases are a match to TRBD1. The DNA end favors TRBJ2-4, so the J call may be wrong. The CDR3 is made up of 14 amino acids. This CDR3 is CTSSYRDRRNIQYF. The CDR3 region has the DNA TGTACCAGCAGTTACCGGGACAGGAGAAACATTCAGTACTTC.

The rearrangement uses TRBV20-1 and TRBJ1-5; D gene uncertain. V lost 2 bases and J 5 bases, leaving 22 bases between the germline ends. The CDR3 has 17 residues. Per the germline V gene, CDR1 is DFQATT and CDR2 is SNEGSKA (reference sequence). CDR3 amino acids: CSARQNYRGFGDQPQHF. The CDR3, as DNA: TGCAGTGCTAGACAAAATTACAGAGGTTTTGGGGATCAGCCCCAGCATTTT.

The V gene is TRBV10-3, the J gene TRBJ2-5, with D possibly being TRBD2 (6 bases). This CDR3 has 12 amino acids. V gave up 4 bases and J gave up 4 bases, with 7 bases separating them. The germline gives CDR1 ENHRY, CDR2 SYGVKD. CDR3 bases: TGTGCCATCAGTGTGGGGGGAGAGACCCAGTACTTC. Translation gives CAISVGGETQYF.

This clonotype has more than one count but fewer than ten. The CDR3 loop reads CASRTGWAYEQYF. Written as DNA, the CDR3 is TGTGCCAGCAGGACAGGGTGGGCCTACGAGCAGTACTTC. This rearrangement joins TRBV6-1 to TRBJ2-7, with 7 bases that match TRBD1. The CDR3 has 13 amino acids. V shed 6 bases and J 2 bases; nucleotides not matched to a gene: 4. Per germline, CDR1 MNHNS and CDR2 SASEGT.

This clonotype has only a few counts. This chain connects TRBV2 to TRBJ2-1; maybe TRBD2 (6 bases). The ends were cut back, 3 bases at V and 0 bases at J, with 9 bases in the middle. CDR3 length equals 15 residues. CDR1 is SNHLY and CDR2 is FYNNEI in the germline V gene. CDR3: CASSDVTSSYNEQFF. The CDR3 nucleotides read TGTGCCAGCAGTGATGTGACTAGCTCCTACAATGAGCAGTTCTTC. The full variable domain, rest sourced from reference TRBV2 and TRBJ2-1, is EPEVTQTPSHQVTQMGQEVILRCVPISNHLYFYWYRQILGQKVEFLVSFYNNEISEKSEIFDDQFSVERPDGSNFTLKIRSTKLEDSAMYFCASSDVTSSYNEQFFGPGTRLTVL.

V and J are TRBV29-1 and TRBJ2-3; 8 bases agree with TRBD1. CDR3 length equals 14 residues. Trimming took 4 bases from V and 4 from J; bases not matched to a gene: 7. The germline gives CDR1 SQVTM, CDR2 ANQGSEA. The CDR3 sequence is CSVVGQGSADTQYF. The CDR3 DNA is TGCAGCGTTGTTGGACAGGGATCCGCAGATACGCAGTATTTT.

This sequence joins TRBV19 and TRBJ1-6, with a possible D match to TRBD1 (5 bases). CDR1 is LNHDA, CDR2 SQIVND, per germline (reference sequence). This CDR3 region has 15 residues. Trimming took off 3 bases at V and 7 bases at J, with 13 bases between the two ends. This chain's CDR3 is CASSIRELENSPLHF. For the CDR3, the DNA is TGTGCCAGTAGTATCAGGGAACTGGAGAATTCACCCCTCCACTTT.

This rearrangement joins TRBV4-2 to TRBJ2-1; no firm D call. Germline CDR1 and CDR2: LGHNA and YNFKEQ. V lost 0 bases and J 3 bases, leaving 6 bases between the germline ends. The CDR3 covers 14 residues. This chain's CDR3 is CASSQEKDYNEQFF. DNA of the CDR3: TGTGCCAGCAGCCAAGAAAAGGACTACAATGAGCAGTTCTTC.

The chain couples TRBV10-3 to TRBJ1-6, with D unresolved. Trimming took 1 base from V and 6 from J, leaving 16 bases between them. The CDR3 spans 17 residues. CDR1 ENHRY and CDR2 SYGVKD come from the germline V gene. This CDR3 reads CAISEFAGSNLNSPLHF. CDR3 DNA sequence: TGTGCCATCAGTGAGTTCGCAGGTTCGAACCTTAATTCACCCCTCCACTTT.

This chain uses TRBV12-3 or TRBV12-4 with TRBJ2-2; TRBD1 matches 9 bases. V was pared by 5 bases and J by 5 bases, with 6 bases of the junction left unmatched. This CDR3 is 15 amino acids long. Here the CDR3 reads CASSRPGTGTGELFF. The CDR3 DNA reads TGTGCCAGCAGTCGTCCCGGGACAGGGACCGGGGAGCTGTTTTTT.

On this clonotype itself: The junction differs from germline at one of its ends, possibly a read error. The V call is TRBV10-3, the J call TRBJ1-1, with D tentatively TRBD1 (5 bases). The CDR3 loop spans 14 amino acids. Germline V gene lookup returns CDR1 ENHRY and CDR2 SYGVKD. CDR3 protein: CTISDLAGSTEAFF. In DNA form, the CDR3 reads TGTACCATCAGTGACCTGGCAGGGAGCACTGAAGCTTTCTTT.

The sample holds a few counts of this clonotype. The chain couples TRBV3-1 to TRBJ2-7; 10 bases line up with TRBD2. V was pared by 0 bases and J by 2 bases, with 4 bases of the junction left unmatched. Looked up from germline, CDR1 is LGHDT and CDR2 is YNNKEL (reference sequence). The CDR3 extends over 16 amino acids. CDR3 in amino acids: CASSQESGGAPYEQYF. In DNA, the CDR3 is TGTGCCAGCAGCCAAGAGAGCGGGGGGGCGCCCTACGAGCAGTACTTC.